This T cell receptor (beta chain) was captured by sequencing in a study of post-analysis software for immune sequencing data. Study-level background: Disease trajectories encompassed relapsing-remitting, secondary progressive and progressive-relapsing multiple sclerosis.

Germline trimming cut 1 base from V and 15 bases from J; bases unmatched to any gene: 7. Germline assignment: CDR1 DFQATT and CDR2 SNEGSKA (reference sequence). The CDR3 length is 13 residues. This clonotype occurred a few times. Its specificity is unknown. Study-wide results and caveats: Multiple sclerosis patients had significantly lower normalized Chao1 diversity than controls. The five TRBV segments detected at higher frequency in patients than in controls included TRBV5-6, TRBV5-1 and TRBV20-1.

cDNA libraries for TCR beta contained unique molecular identifiers. Input populations of roughly 0.95 to 10 million T cells gave rise to roughly 0.5 million cDNA molecules. TCRdb independently ran MiXCR on the PCR reads; one entry per CDR3 protein. The profile shows 700,000 to 800,000 distinct CDR3 sequences, about 32% of them singletons. Specimen: blood. V is TRBV20-1 and J is TRBJ2-1, with TRBD2 identical over 12 bases. The sequence came from a girl aged 10 to 17 with multiple sclerosis. CDR3 protein: CSARASLAGGTFF. The CDR3 DNA sequence: TGCAGTGCTAGAGCGAGCCTAGCGGGAGGGACGTTCTTC.